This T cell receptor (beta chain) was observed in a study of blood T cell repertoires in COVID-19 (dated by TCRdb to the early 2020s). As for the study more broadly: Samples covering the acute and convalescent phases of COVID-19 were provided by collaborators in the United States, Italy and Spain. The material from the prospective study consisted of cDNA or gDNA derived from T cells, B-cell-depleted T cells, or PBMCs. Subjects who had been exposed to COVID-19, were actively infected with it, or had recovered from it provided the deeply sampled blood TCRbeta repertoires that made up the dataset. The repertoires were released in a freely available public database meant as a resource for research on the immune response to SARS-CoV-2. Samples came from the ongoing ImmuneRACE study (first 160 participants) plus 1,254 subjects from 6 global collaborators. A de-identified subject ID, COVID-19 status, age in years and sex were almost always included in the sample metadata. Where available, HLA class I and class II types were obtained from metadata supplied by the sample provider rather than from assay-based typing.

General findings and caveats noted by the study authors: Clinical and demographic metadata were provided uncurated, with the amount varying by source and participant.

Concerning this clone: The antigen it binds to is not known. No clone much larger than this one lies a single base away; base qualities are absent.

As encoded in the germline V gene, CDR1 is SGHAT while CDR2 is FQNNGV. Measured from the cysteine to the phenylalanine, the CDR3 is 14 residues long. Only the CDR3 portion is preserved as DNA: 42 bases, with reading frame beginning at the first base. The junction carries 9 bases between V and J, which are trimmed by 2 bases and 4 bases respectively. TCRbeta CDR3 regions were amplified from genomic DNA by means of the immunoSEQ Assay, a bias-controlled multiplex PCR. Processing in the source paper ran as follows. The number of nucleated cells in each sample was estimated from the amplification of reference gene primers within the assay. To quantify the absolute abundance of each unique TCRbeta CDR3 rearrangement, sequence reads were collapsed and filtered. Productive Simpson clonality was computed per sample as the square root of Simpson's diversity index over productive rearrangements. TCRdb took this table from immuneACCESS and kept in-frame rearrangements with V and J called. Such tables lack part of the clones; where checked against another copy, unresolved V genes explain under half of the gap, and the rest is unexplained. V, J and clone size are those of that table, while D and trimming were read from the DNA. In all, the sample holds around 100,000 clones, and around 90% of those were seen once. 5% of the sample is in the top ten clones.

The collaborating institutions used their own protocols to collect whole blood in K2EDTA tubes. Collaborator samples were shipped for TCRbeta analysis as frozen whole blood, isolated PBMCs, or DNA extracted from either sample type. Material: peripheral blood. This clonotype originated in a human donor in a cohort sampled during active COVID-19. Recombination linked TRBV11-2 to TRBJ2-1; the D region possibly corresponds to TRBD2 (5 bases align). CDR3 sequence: CASSLRLAYNEQFF. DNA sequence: TGTGCCAGCAGCTTACGGCTAGCTTACAATGAGCAGTTCTTC.